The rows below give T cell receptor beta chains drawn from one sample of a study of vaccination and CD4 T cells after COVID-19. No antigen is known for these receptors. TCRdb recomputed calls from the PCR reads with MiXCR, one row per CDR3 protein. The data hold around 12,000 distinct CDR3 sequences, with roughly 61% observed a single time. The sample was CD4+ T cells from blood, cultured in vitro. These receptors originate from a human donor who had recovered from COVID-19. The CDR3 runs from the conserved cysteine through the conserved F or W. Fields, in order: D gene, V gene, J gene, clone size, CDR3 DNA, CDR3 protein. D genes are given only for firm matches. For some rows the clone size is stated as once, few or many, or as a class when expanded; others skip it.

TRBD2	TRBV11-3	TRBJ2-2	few	TGTGCCAGCAGCTTAGCGGGAGGGACCGGGGAGCTGTTTTTT	CASSLAGGTGELFF
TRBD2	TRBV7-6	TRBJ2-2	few	TGTGCCAGCAGCTTACTAGCGGGAGATAAGACCGGGGAGCTGTTTTTT	CASSLLAGDKTGELFF
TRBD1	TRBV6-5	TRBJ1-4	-	TGTGCCAGCAGTTACTCCCCTCCGGGACAGGGGGAAAAACTGTTTTTT	CASSYSPPGQGEKLFF
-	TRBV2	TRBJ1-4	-	TGTGCCAGCAGTGAGGGGCTAGCTAATGAAAAACTGTTTTTT	CASSEGLANEKLFF
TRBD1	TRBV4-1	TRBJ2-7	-	TGCGCCAGCAGCCAAGGCTGGACAGGGAGCTCCTACGAGCAGTACTTC	CASSQGWTGSSYEQYF
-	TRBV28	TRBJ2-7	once	TGTGCCAGCAGTCGAAGGTCCTACGAGCAGTACTTC	CASSRRSYEQYF
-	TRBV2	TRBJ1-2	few	TGTGCCAGCAGCGCTGACAGGTTCAACGTTGGCTACACCTTC	CASSADRFNVGYTF
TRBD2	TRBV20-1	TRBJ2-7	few	TGCAGTGCCCAGGGACTAGCGGGAACCTACGAGCAGTACTTC	CSAQGLAGTYEQYF
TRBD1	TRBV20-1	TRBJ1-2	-	TGCAGTGCTAGAGGGGCCGGGACAGGGCAAGAGGAGGGCTACACCTTC	CSARGAGTGQEEGYTF
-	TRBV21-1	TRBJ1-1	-	TGTGCTAAGCAGCACCGGGACAGGGAAGCTTTCTTT	CAKQHRDREAFF
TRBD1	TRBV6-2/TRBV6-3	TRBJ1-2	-	TGTGCCAGCAGCTCCGACAGGGGGAAAGCTAACTATGGCTACACCTTC	CASSSDRGKANYGYTF
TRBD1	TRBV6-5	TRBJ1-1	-	TGTGCCAGCAGTTCACAGACAGGGGACACTGAAGCTTTCTTT	CASSSQTGDTEAFF
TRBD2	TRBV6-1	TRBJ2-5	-	TGTGCCAGCAGTGAACTAGCGGGACGGGAGACCCAGTACTTC	CASSELAGRETQYF
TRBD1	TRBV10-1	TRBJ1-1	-	TGCGCCAGCATGGGACAGTTTGACACTGAAGCTTTCTTT	CASMGQFDTEAFF
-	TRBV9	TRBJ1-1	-	TGTGCCAGCAGCCATACAGGGCAAAACACTGAAGCTTTCTTT	CASSHTGQNTEAFF
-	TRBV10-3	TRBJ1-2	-	TGTGCCATCAGTGAGGACAGCTATGGCTACACCTTC	CAISEDSYGYTF
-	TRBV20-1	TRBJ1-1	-	TGCAGTGCTAGTTTAGCTTTGATTGGGAACACTGAAGCTTTCTTT	CSASLALIGNTEAFF
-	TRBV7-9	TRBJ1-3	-	TGTGCCAGCAGCGGGGAATCGTTGAGCTCTGGAAACACCATATATTTT	CASSGESLSSGNTIYF
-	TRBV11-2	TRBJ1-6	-	TGTGCCAGCAGCTTAGGCGGATCCAATTCACCCCTCCACTTT	CASSLGGSNSPLHF
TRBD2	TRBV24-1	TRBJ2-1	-	TGTGCCAGCTCTAGCGGCTACAATGAGCAGTTCTTC	CASSSGYNEQFF
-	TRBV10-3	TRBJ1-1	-	TGTGCCATCAGTACGACGGATATGAACACTGAAGCTTTCTTT	CAISTTDMNTEAFF
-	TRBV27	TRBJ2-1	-	TGTGCCAGCAGTTCATTAGGGGGGAATCAGTATGAGCAGTTCTTC	CASSSLGGNQYEQFF
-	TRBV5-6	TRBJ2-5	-	TGTGCCAGCAGCGGACCCCCCCAAGAGACCCAGTACTTC	CASSGPPQETQYF
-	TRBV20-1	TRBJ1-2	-	TGCAGTGCTTGGACAGCGGCGAACTATGGCTACACCTTC	CSAWTAANYGYTF
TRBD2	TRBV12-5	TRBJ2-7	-	TGTGCTAGGGAGGTCCTAGCGGGATTCTACGAGCAGTACTTC	CAREVLAGFYEQYF
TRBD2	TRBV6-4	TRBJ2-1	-	TGTGCCAGCAGTGAGCGGGAGTACAATGAGCAGTTCTTC	CASSEREYNEQFF
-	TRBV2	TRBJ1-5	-	TGTGCCAGCAGCAGGGACTCCGGCCCCAATCAGCCCCAGCATTTT	CASSRDSGPNQPQHF
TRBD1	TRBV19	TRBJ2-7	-	TGTGCCAGTAGTGACAGGGGGCAGTACGAGCAGTACTTC	CASSDRGQYEQYF
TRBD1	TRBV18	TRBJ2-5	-	TGTGCCAGCTCACCTGTACCGCCCGGACAGGGGGGTCAGACCCAGTACTTC	CASSPVPPGQGGQTQYF
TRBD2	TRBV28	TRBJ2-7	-	TGTGCCAGCAGTTTAAAATTAGGGCCAGCGGGGAGCTACGAGCAGTACTTC	CASSLKLGPAGSYEQYF
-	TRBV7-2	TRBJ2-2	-	TGTGCCAGCACCCTAGGGACCCACACCACCGGGGAGCTGTTTTTT	CASTLGTHTTGELFF
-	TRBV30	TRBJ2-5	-	TGTGCCTGGATCGCGGATGACCAAGAGACCCAGTACTTC	CAWIADDQETQYF
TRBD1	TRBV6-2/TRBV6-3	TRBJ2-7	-	TGTGCCAGCAGGGGAAGGACAGGGGCTAACCTCTACGAGCAGTACTTC	CASRGRTGANLYEQYF
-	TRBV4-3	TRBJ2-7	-	TGCGCCAGCAGCCAAGGGGGGGGCGGCGAGCAGTACTTC	CASSQGGGGEQYF
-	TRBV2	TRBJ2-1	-	TGTGCCAGCAACCGGGACTTGTACAATGAGCAGTTCTTC	CASNRDLYNEQFF
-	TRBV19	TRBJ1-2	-	TGTGCCACCAGCGGTGGCAGGGAGGTCGCGATCTATGGCTACACCTTC	CATSGGREVAIYGYTF
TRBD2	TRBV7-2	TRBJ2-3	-	TGTGCCAGCAGCTTATTTGGGCTAGCGGGAGTGACAGATACGCAGTATTTT	CASSLFGLAGVTDTQYF
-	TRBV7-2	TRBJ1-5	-	TGTGCCAGCAGCTCCACCTTAAATCAGCTCCAGCATTTT	CASSSTLNQLQHF
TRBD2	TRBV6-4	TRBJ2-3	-	TGTGCCAGCAGTCCATCCGGGACTAGCGGCACAGATACGCAGTATTTT	CASSPSGTSGTDTQYF
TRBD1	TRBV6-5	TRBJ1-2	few	TGTGCCAGCAGTTGGCCGGGACAGGGAGTTGGCTACACCTTC	CASSWPGQGVGYTF
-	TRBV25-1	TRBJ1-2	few	TGTGCCAGCGGAGACATTAACTATGGCTACACCTTC	CASGDINYGYTF
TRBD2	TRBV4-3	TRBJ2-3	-	TGCGCCAGCAGCCAAGATCTTCCTAGCGGGAGTGTCACAGATACGCAGTATTTT	CASSQDLPSGSVTDTQYF